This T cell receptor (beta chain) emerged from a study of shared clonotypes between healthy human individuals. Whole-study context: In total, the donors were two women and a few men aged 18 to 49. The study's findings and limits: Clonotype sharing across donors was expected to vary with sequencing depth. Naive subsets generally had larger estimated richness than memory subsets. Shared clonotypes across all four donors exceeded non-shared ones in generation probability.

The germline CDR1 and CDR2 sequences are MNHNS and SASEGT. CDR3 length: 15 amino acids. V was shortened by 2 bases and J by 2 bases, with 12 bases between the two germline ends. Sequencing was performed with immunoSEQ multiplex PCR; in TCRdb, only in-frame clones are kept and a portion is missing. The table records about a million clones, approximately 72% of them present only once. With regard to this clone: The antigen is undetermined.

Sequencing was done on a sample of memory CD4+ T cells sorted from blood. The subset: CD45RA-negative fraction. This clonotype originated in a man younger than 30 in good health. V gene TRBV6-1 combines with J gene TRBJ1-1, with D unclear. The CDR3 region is CASSESTGINTEAFF. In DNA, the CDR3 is TGTGCCAGCAGTGAAAGTACTGGGATCAACACTGAAGCTTTCTTT.